The 24 T cell receptor beta chains given below trace back to one sample, sequenced in a study of blood T cells in healthy people across ages. PCR was performed a second time for about 7 to 11 cycles using a sample-barcoded 5' primer and a J-beta primer mix. TCRdb independently ran MiXCR on the 5' RACE reads; one entry per CDR3 protein. The sample holds about 1.5 million distinct CDR3 sequences, roughly 43% seen once. Material for sequencing was blood. Every receptor here comes from a woman aged 18-29 years in good health.

The chain employs TRBV6-5 and TRBJ2-3; D might be TRBD2 (5 bases). The CDR3 sequence is 13 residues long. Germline values: CDR1 MNHEY, CDR2 SVGAGI. The V and J ends lost 2 bases and 7 bases respectively, with 10 bases between them. CDR3 loop: CASSYGLAHTQYF. The CDR3 DNA is TGTGCCAGCAGTTACGGTCTAGCCCATACGCAGTATTTT.

A word on this clonotype: A much more abundant neighbour one base away suggests this may be a read error. The DNA for the CDR3 is TGTGCCATCAGGGAGTTAGCAGATACGCAGTATTTT. This gives the protein CAIRELADTQYF. The genes are TRBV10-3 and TRBJ2-3, with D unclear. CDR1 is ENHRY and CDR2 is SYGVKD in the germline V gene. The CDR3 spans 12 residues.

V usage is TRBV7-9 and J usage is TRBJ2-1, with D perhaps matching TRBD2 (6 bases). The V end was cut by 1 base, the J end by 9 bases, with 19 bases between. CDR3 size: 16 residues. The germline V gene encodes CDR1 SEHNR and CDR2 FQNEAQ (reference sequence). The CDR3 is CASSLVTGVPLGEQFF. Written as DNA, the CDR3 is TGTGCCAGCAGCTTAGTTACGGGGGTACCTTTGGGTGAGCAGTTCTTC.

The V call is TRBV6-2 or TRBV6-3, the J call TRBJ2-3; D perhaps matches TRBD1 (5 bases). The V and J ends lost 0 bases and 7 bases respectively, with 23 bases between them. Germline CDR1 reads MNHEY; CDR2 reads SVGEGT. The CDR3 has 18 residues. The CDR3 protein is CASSYSKLESGWINTQYF. In DNA, the CDR3 is TGTGCCAGCAGTTACTCGAAATTGGAGTCAGGGTGGATAAATACGCAGTATTTT.

The chain recombines TRBV10-3 with TRBJ2-1; possible D gene TRBD1, 5 bases. CDR1 and CDR2 from the germline V gene are ENHRY and SYGVKD. This CDR3 has 12 amino acids. V was shortened by 2 bases and J by 10 bases, with 9 bases between the two germline ends. DNA of the CDR3: TGTGCCATCAGTGAGAACACAGGCGAGCAGTTCTTC. Translating gives CAISENTGEQFF.

This chain links TRBV21-1 with TRBJ2-5; TRBD2 is the table's D call, not checked against the DNA. TRBV21-1 is a listed pseudogene. CDR3 length: 16 residues. The CDR3 here is CASSLLPRVHQETQYF. CDR3 coding DNA: TGTGCCAGCTCCCTACTCCCGCGGGTGCACCAAGAGACCCAGTACTTC.

This clonotype has a handful of counts. The chain combines TRBV20-1 with TRBJ1-2; D not resolved. V was cut by 0 bases and J by 9 bases, with 17 bases left in between. Per the germline V gene, CDR1 is DFQATT and CDR2 is SNEGSKA (reference sequence). The CDR3 has 14 amino acids. CDR3 in amino acids: CSARDRRVEGRYTF. In DNA form, the CDR3 reads TGCAGTGCTAGAGATCGTAGGGTAGAGGGTCGCTACACCTTC.

The rearrangement uses TRBV20-1 and TRBJ2-1; 10 nucleotides line up with TRBD2. The DNA end favors TRBJ2-7, so the J call may be wrong. The CDR3 runs to 14 residues. Germline CDR1 DFQATT, CDR2 SNEGSKA (reference sequence). The CDR3 nucleotides are TGCAGTGCTAAGAGCGGGAGGGGTTACAATGAGCAGTACTTC. The encoded protein is CSAKSGRGYNEQYF.

This clonotype was detected only a few times. The chain uses TRBV29-1 and TRBJ1-1; D uncertain. Germline V CDR1 and CDR2: SQVTM, ANQGSEA. The CDR3 is 15 residues long. V lost 0 bases, J lost 0 bases, and 11 bases lay in between. CDR3 DNA: TGCAGCGTTGAAGATACGGGTTTCGTGAACACTGAAGCTTTCTTT. Protein product: CSVEDTGFVNTEAFF.

The chain employs TRBV6-2 or TRBV6-3 and TRBJ1-1; a weak D match, TRBD1 (6 bases). The CDR3 sequence is 15 residues long. Trimming pared 7 bases from V and 6 bases from J, leaving 21 bases between. Germline V gene sequence: CDR1 MNHEY, CDR2 SVGEGT. CDR3 region: CASKGERDRASEAFF. The CDR3 bases are TGTGCCAGCAAGGGGGAACGGGACCGAGCCTCTGAAGCTTTCTTT.

The V call is TRBV27, the J call TRBJ1-6; D is undetermined. Germline V gene lookup returns CDR1 MNHEY and CDR2 SMNVEV (reference sequence). Trimming removed 6 bases from V and 3 bases from J, with 12 bases in between. The CDR3 totals 15 residues. The CDR3 DNA sequence: TGTGCCAGCAGACTTCAATCTCTCTATAATTCACCCCTCCACTTT. Encoded protein: CASRLQSLYNSPLHF.

This clonotype turned up a few times. CDR3 DNA: TGTGCCATCAGTCCCGGACTTCTCACAGATACGCAGTATTTT. It specifies CAISPGLLTDTQYF. The chain combines TRBV10-3 with TRBJ2-3, with D possibly TRBD2 on 5 matching bases. Germline CDR1 ENHRY, CDR2 SYGVKD. The CDR3 has 14 residues. V lost 5 bases, J lost 2 bases, and 11 bases lay in between.

This clonotype was seen a few times. The gene calls are TRBV6-1 and TRBJ1-2; unclear D gene. Germline CDR1 and CDR2: MNHNS and SASEGT. V shed 4 bases and J shed 2 bases, with 8 bases lying between them. The CDR3 is made up of 13 amino acids. CDR3 region: CASSVADNYGYTF. The CDR3 region has the DNA TGTGCCAGCAGTGTGGCGGACAACTATGGCTACACCTTC.

The chain joins TRBV4-1 to TRBJ2-3, with D perhaps TRBD1 (6 bases). Germline assignment: CDR1 MGHRA and CDR2 YSYEKL. The V gene lost 7 bases and the J gene lost 2 bases, with 25 bases spanning the gap. This CDR3 comprises 18 residues. Here the CDR3 DNA reads TGCGCCAGCAACGACCTACTTAAGACAGGTTCATCCACAGATACGCAGTATTTT. Protein product: CASNDLLKTGSSTDTQYF.

The chain carries TRBV12-3 or TRBV12-4 and TRBJ2-5; D possibly corresponds to TRBD2 (6 bases). CDR3 size: 11 residues. V dropped 4 bases and J dropped 11 bases, with 11 bases sitting between them. The CDR3 loop reads CASSWEDEQYF. In DNA, the CDR3 is TGTGCCAGCAGTTGGGAGGATGAGCAGTACTTC.

This clonotype turned up a few times. The chain recombines TRBV12-3 or TRBV12-4 with TRBJ1-5; 11 nucleotides agree with TRBD1. The trim removed 6 bases at V and 7 bases at J, leaving 11 bases unmatched. The CDR3 extends over 16 amino acids. CDR3: CASSLERDRGTQPQHF. The CDR3 bases are TGTGCCAGCAGCCTGGAGCGGGACAGGGGGACCCAGCCCCAGCATTTT.

This chain connects TRBV11-2 to TRBJ2-5; D is possibly TRBD2 (6 bases). V lost 2 bases and J 5 bases, leaving 24 bases between the germline ends. The germline gives CDR1 SGHAT, CDR2 FQNNGV. The CDR3 length is 18 residues. The CDR3, as DNA: TGTGCCAGCAGCTTACGGCCCCCTCTGACTAGTACTAGGGAGACCCAGTACTTC. Amino acids: CASSLRPPLTSTRETQYF.

J is TRBJ2-1 and V is TRBV5-8; 7 nucleotides line up with TRBD2. Germline CDR1 is SGHTS and CDR2 is YDEGEE. J lost 3 bases, V lost 2 bases, and 5 bases had no gene match. The CDR3 contains 15 residues. CDR3 loop: CASSFWGGVYNEQFF. The CDR3 DNA sequence: TGTGCCAGCAGCTTCTGGGGGGGGGTCTACAATGAGCAGTTCTTC.

This chain links TRBV20-1 with TRBJ2-3; D unresolved. V shed 0 bases and J shed 0 bases, with 16 bases lying between them. From germline, CDR1 is DFQATT and CDR2 SNEGSKA (reference sequence). This CDR3 contains 17 residues. The CDR3 DNA reads TGCAGTGCTAGAGAACTTGGGCTACCCAGTAGCACAGATACGCAGTATTTT. Translating gives CSARELGLPSSTDTQYF.

The chain recombines TRBV27 with TRBJ1-1, with TRBD1 as a possible D gene (5 bases). The CDR3 is made up of 17 amino acids. The ends were cut back, 5 bases at V and 1 base at J, with 20 bases in the middle. Looked up from germline, CDR1 is MNHEY and CDR2 is SMNVEV (reference sequence). This CDR3 reads CASSLILQAGGNTEAFF. The CDR3 DNA is TGTGCCAGCAGTCTTATACTACAGGCGGGAGGGAACACTGAAGCTTTCTTT.

This clonotype has a handful of counts. The chain links TRBV7-2 to TRBJ2-5; D not resolved. Germline V gene data show CDR1 as SGHTA and CDR2 as FQGNSA. The length of the CDR3 is 13 residues. The germline V and J ends were trimmed by 4 bases and 2 bases, with 8 bases remaining between them. This CDR3 reads CASSSPFQETQYF. CDR3 coding DNA: TGTGCCAGCAGCTCTCCCTTTCAAGAGACCCAGTACTTC. Together with reference TRBV7-2 and TRBJ2-5, the CDR3 gives the full variable domain: GAGVSQSPSNKVTEKGKDVELRCDPISGHTALYWYRQSLGQGLEFLIYFQGNSAPDKSGLPSDRFSAERTGGSVSTLTIQRTQQEDSAVYLCASSSPFQETQYFGPGTRLLVL.

The CDR3 sequence: CASSLAGTGVGHEQFF. In nucleotides, the CDR3 is TGCGCCAGCAGCTTGGCAGGGACAGGGGTAGGGCATGAGCAGTTCTTC. This chain joins TRBV5-1 and TRBJ2-1; TRBD1 matches at 10 bases. V lost 0 bases, J lost 8 bases, and 8 bases stayed unmatched. The CDR3 has 16 amino acids. Germline V CDR1 and CDR2: SGHRS, YFSETQ.

The gene calls are TRBV3-1 and TRBJ2-1, with TRBD2 matching 7 bases. CDR3 length: 13 amino acids. Germline V CDR1 and CDR2: LGHDT, YNNKEL (reference sequence). Trimming at V came to 4 bases and at J to 13 bases, leaving 10 bases not matched to a gene. The CDR3 DNA reads TGTGCCAGCAGCCTAGGACTAGACGGGACCCAGTTCTTC. Protein product: CASSLGLDGTQFF.

V gene TRBV6-5 combines with J gene TRBJ2-1; D is perhaps TRBD1 or TRBD2 (5 bases each). V lost 7 bases to trimming and J lost 8 bases, with 24 bases between them. The CDR3 consists of 16 residues. The germline CDR1 and CDR2 sequences are MNHEY and SVGAGI. The CDR3 DNA reads as TGTGCCAGCACCTACGGAAGGGACCCTCCGGACGATGAGCAGTTCTTC. This translates into CASTYGRDPPDDEQFF.